What follows are 24 T cell receptor beta chains derived from one specimen sequenced in a study of blood T cell repertoires in COVID-19. The data were produced by immunoSEQ multiplex PCR, yet TCRdb's version contains in-frame clones alone and is incomplete. The sample records a few hundred thousand clones, approximately 82% being singletons. Sample: peripheral blood. The source of these receptors is a woman in her fifties or sixties with acute or convalescent COVID-19.

The chain couples TRBV10-3 to TRBJ1-6; D is uncertain. This CDR3 has 13 amino acids. Germline V CDR1 and CDR2: ENHRY, SYGVKD. The ends were cut back, 10 bases at V and 5 bases at J, with 12 bases in the middle. The CDR3 is CATERGNNSPLHF. CDR3 in DNA: TGTGCCACCGAGAGAGGGAATAATTCACCCCTCCACTTT.

The J gene is TRBJ1-5, the V gene TRBV13; the D gene is possibly TRBD1 (5 bases). The CDR3 loop spans 12 amino acids. V lost 2 bases to trimming and J lost 7 bases, with 6 bases between them. The germline V gene has CDR1 PRHDT and CDR2 FYEKMQ (reference sequence). The CDR3 loop reads CASSLKGQPQHF. In DNA form, the CDR3 reads TGTGCCAGCAGCTTAAAGGGGCAGCCCCAGCATTTT.

The chain links TRBV2 to TRBJ2-3, with 8 bases matching TRBD1. This CDR3 spans 14 amino acids. The junction had 7 bases not matched to a gene; V was cut back by 8 bases and J by 3 bases. Germline-derived CDR1 and CDR2 are SNHLY and FYNNEI. The CDR3 loop reads CASEAGGRTDTQYF. In nucleotides, the CDR3 is TGTGCCAGCGAAGCAGGGGGCAGAACAGATACGCAGTATTTT.

The chain joins TRBV7-2 to TRBJ1-4; maybe TRBD1 (6 bases). This CDR3 comprises 14 residues. The germline V and J ends were trimmed by 5 bases and 5 bases, with 12 bases remaining between them. Germline-derived CDR1 and CDR2 are SGHTA and FQGNSA. The CDR3 sequence: CASSPGVKNEKLFF. In nucleotides, the CDR3 is TGTGCCAGCAGCCCAGGGGTAAAGAATGAAAAACTGTTTTTT.

The chain is built from TRBV30 and TRBJ1-2; D is ambiguous. The CDR3 is made up of 14 amino acids. V shed 3 bases and J shed 0 bases, with 11 bases lying between them. Germline V gives CDR1 GTSNPN, CDR2 SVGIG (reference sequence). Here the CDR3 DNA reads TGTGCCTGGAGAGGACTTAGAGCTAACTATGGCTACACCTTC. It translates to CAWRGLRANYGYTF.

In this sample, this clone turned up once. This chain joins TRBV5-1 and TRBJ2-1; perhaps TRBD2 as D (6 bases). This CDR3 spans 16 amino acids. Germline loops: CDR1 SGHRS, CDR2 YFSETQ. V shed 4 bases and J shed 0 bases, with 14 bases lying between them. CDR3 sequence reads: CASSGGRGSSYNEQFF. The CDR3 nucleotides are TGCGCCAGCAGCGGCGGACGGGGGAGCTCCTACAATGAGCAGTTCTTC.

The chain joins TRBV27 to TRBJ1-6, with 7 bases that match TRBD1. From germline, CDR1 is MNHEY and CDR2 SMNVEV (reference sequence). V was pared by 6 bases and J by 6 bases, with 8 bases of the junction left unmatched. The CDR3 loop spans 15 amino acids. In nucleotides, the CDR3 is TGTGCCAGCAGCCTCCGACAGGGTGGTAATTCACCCCTCCACTTT. It specifies CASSLRQGGNSPLHF.

This clone appeared a few times. This chain links TRBV19 with TRBJ2-3, with D possibly matching TRBD1 (5 bases). V was pared by 6 bases and J by 0 bases, with 10 bases between. CDR3 size: 14 residues. Germline V gives CDR1 LNHDA, CDR2 SQIVND (reference sequence). CDR3 nucleotides: TGTGCCAGTAGGAGCCAGGGAAGCACAGATACGCAGTATTTT. Translating it yields CASRSQGSTDTQYF.

The rearrangement uses TRBV28 and TRBJ1-3; no reliable D call. Germline assignment: CDR1 MDHEN and CDR2 SYDVKM. This CDR3 has 16 residues. Between the trimmed V and J ends, which lost 5 bases and 0 bases, there was a span of 14 bases. The CDR3 DNA reads as TGTGCCAGCAGTACCAACGGACTTTCCTCTGGAAACACCATATATTTT. Its translation is CASSTNGLSSGNTIYF. The entire variable domain, with the rest obtained from reference TRBV28 and TRBJ1-3, is as follows: DVKVTQSSRYLVKRTGEKVFLECVQDMDHENMFWYRQDPGLGLRLIYFSYDVKMKEKGDIPEGYSVSREKKERFSLILESASTNQTSMYLCASSTNGLSSGNTIYFGEGSWLTVV.

This chain links TRBV29-1 with TRBJ1-4; the D gene is possibly TRBD1 (5 bases). V was clipped by 4 bases and J by 8 bases, with 11 bases between them. CDR1 SQVTM and CDR2 ANQGSEA come from the germline V gene. CDR3 length: 12 residues. This chain's CDR3 is CSVGLGGEKLFF. DNA for the CDR3: TGCAGCGTTGGGCTGGGGGGGGAAAAACTGTTTTTT.

J is TRBJ2-7 and V is TRBV19; 9 positions agree with TRBD1. Trimming took 3 bases from V and 5 from J; bases not matched to a gene: 5. CDR1 is LNHDA and CDR2 is SQIVND in the germline V gene (reference sequence). The CDR3 covers 14 residues. CDR3 sequence (DNA): TGTGCCAGTAGTATTAGACAGGGGGTCCACGAGCAGTACTTC. Protein product: CASSIRQGVHEQYF.

The chain combines TRBV2 with TRBJ2-2; 10 nucleotides match TRBD1. This CDR3 contains 16 residues. The V gene's germline CDR1 is SNHLY and CDR2 FYNNEI. With 3 bases clipped from V and 1 base from J, the junction kept 2 bases outside the gene matches. The chain's CDR3 is CASSDRDRGNTGELFF. CDR3 nucleotides: TGTGCCAGCAGTGACCGGGACAGGGGGAACACCGGGGAGCTGTTTTTT.

The chain is built from TRBV30 and TRBJ1-4, with D perhaps matching TRBD1 (6 bases). Trimming removed 5 bases from V and 0 bases from J, with 10 bases in between. The CDR3 has 14 residues. CDR1 GTSNPN and CDR2 SVGIG come from the germline V gene (reference sequence). CDR3 in DNA: TGTGCCTGGGGGGGCGGGGCAACTAATGAAAAACTGTTTTTT. Encoded protein: CAWGGGATNEKLFF.

The rearrangement links TRBV2 to TRBJ1-4, with D perhaps TRBD1 (5 bases). The CDR3 covers 13 residues. The germline CDR1 and CDR2 sequences are SNHLY and FYNNEI. V lost 6 bases to trimming and J lost 5 bases, with 10 bases between them. The CDR3 DNA sequence: TGTGCCAGCAGGGGGCTCCTAAATGAAAAACTGTTTTTT. Its protein is CASRGLLNEKLFF.

This chain uses TRBV7-9 with TRBJ1-1, with D perhaps TRBD1 (5 bases). CDR1 is SEHNR and CDR2 is FQNEAQ in the germline V gene (reference sequence). The V and J ends lost 5 bases and 5 bases respectively, with 21 bases between them. The CDR3 has 16 residues. The CDR3 here is CASSLLSLGGGTEAFF. CDR3 DNA: TGTGCCAGCAGCCTCCTGTCTTTGGGGGGAGGAACTGAAGCTTTCTTT.

A note on this clone: Other DNA sequences within the sample encode an identical CDR3. The chain has TRBV7-2 and TRBJ1-1; 8 bases are a match to TRBD1. This CDR3 spans 15 amino acids. With 1 base clipped from V and 2 bases from J, the junction kept 3 bases outside the gene matches. CDR1 SGHTA and CDR2 FQGNSA come from the germline V gene. The CDR3, as DNA: TGTGCCAGCAGCTTAGTGGGGACAGGAAACACTGAAGCTTTCTTT. Its translation: CASSLVGTGNTEAFF.

This clone appeared a few times. The V gene is TRBV7-9, the J gene TRBJ1-5; tentatively, D is TRBD1 (5 bases). V was clipped by 2 bases and J by 7 bases, with 15 bases between them. The CDR3 covers 15 residues. Per the germline V gene, CDR1 is SEHNR and CDR2 is FQNEAQ (reference sequence). CDR3 in amino acids: CASSLSSGGGQPQHF. The DNA for the CDR3 is TGTGCCAGCAGCTTATCTTCGGGGGGAGGACAGCCCCAGCATTTT.

The chain carries TRBV13 and TRBJ1-6; D might be TRBD1 (6 bases). V dropped 1 base and J dropped 7 bases, with 11 bases sitting between them. CDR1 PRHDT and CDR2 FYEKMQ come from the germline V gene (reference sequence). The CDR3 contains 15 residues. The CDR3 is CASSLAQGPNSPLHF. The CDR3 coding sequence is TGTGCCAGCAGCTTAGCACAGGGACCGAATTCACCCCTCCACTTT.

The CDR3 DNA follows: TGCGCCAGCAGGGTAGCGGGAGCCCAACCACAAGATACGCAGTATTTT. Amino acid sequence: CASRVAGAQPQDTQYF. This sequence joins TRBV10-1 and TRBJ2-3; 9 nucleotides match TRBD2. The germline V gene has CDR1 WNHNN and CDR2 SYGVQD (reference sequence). V shed 6 bases, J shed 5 bases, and the junction held 12 bases outside the gene matches. This CDR3 spans 16 amino acids.

V is TRBV11-2 and J is TRBJ2-7, with 11 bases fitting TRBD2. The V and J ends lost 5 bases and 3 bases, in that order; junction bases with no gene match: 6. The CDR3 extends over 15 amino acids. Per the germline V gene, CDR1 is SGHAT and CDR2 is FQNNGV. CDR3 DNA: TGTGCCAGCAGCGCAGGTACTAGCGGGGGCTACGAGCAGTACTTC. Its protein is CASSAGTSGGYEQYF.

This clone was counted a few times. The chain has TRBV15 and TRBJ1-4; 7 positions match TRBD1. Unmatched junction bases numbered 4, after V lost 2 bases and J lost 4 bases. Germline lookup yields CDR1 LNHNV and CDR2 YYDKDF (reference sequence). The CDR3 is 15 residues long. The CDR3 DNA sequence: TGTGCCACCAGCAGATCCGGGACAGATAATGAAAAACTGTTTTTT. This codes for CATSRSGTDNEKLFF.

V is TRBV9 and J is TRBJ2-2, with 10 positions matching TRBD2. After removal of 1 base from V and 0 bases from J, the junction contained 3 bases not matched to a gene. The germline CDR1 and CDR2 sequences are SGDLS and YYNGEE. There are 17 residues in the CDR3. The CDR3: CASSVSSGRPNTGELFF. The CDR3 DNA reads TGTGCCAGCAGCGTAAGTAGCGGGAGGCCGAACACCGGGGAGCTGTTTTTT.

The rearrangement links TRBV5-6 to TRBJ2-5; 9 bases line up with TRBD1. J lost 7 bases, V lost 4 bases, and 14 bases had no gene match. Germline V gene lookup returns CDR1 SGHDT and CDR2 YYEEEE. The CDR3 has 16 amino acids. The CDR3 bases are TGTGCCAGCAGCGACCCTGGTGAGACAGGGGGATGGACCCAGTACTTC. It translates to CASSDPGETGGWTQYF.

This clone was observed a single time. The chain links TRBV10-3 to TRBJ2-7; D might be TRBD2 (5 bases). Per germline, CDR1 ENHRY and CDR2 SYGVKD. Between the trimmed V and J ends, which lost 0 bases and 0 bases, there was a span of 9 bases. There are 15 residues in the CDR3. CDR3 in DNA: TGTGCCATCAGTGAGTCCAGCGGAAGCTCCTACGAGCAGTACTTC. Translating it yields CAISESSGSSYEQYF.